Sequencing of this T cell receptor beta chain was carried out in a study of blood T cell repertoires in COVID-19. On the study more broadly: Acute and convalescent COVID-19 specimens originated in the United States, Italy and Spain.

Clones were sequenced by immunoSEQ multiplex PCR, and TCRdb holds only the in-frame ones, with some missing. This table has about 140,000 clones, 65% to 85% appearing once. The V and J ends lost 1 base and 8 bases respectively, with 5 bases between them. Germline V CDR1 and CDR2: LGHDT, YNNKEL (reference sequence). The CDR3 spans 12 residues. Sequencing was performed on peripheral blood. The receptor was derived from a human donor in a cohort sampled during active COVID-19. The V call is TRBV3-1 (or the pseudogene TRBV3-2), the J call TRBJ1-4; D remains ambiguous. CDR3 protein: CASSQAGEKLFF. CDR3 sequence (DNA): TGTGCCAGCAGCCAAGCGGGGGAAAAACTGTTTTTT.